This T cell receptor (beta chain) was obtained from a study of patients and donors after allogeneic stem cell transplantation. MiXCR, applied by TCRdb to the RT-PCR reads, yields one record per CDR3 protein. Counted here are over 200,000 distinct CDR3 sequences, 38% occurring once; the ten biggest clones make up roughly 10%. This clonotype showed up just a few times. CDR1 SGHRS and CDR2 YFSETQ come from the germline V gene. Deletions cut 3 bases from V and 4 bases from J, with 13 bases between. CDR3 length: 14 residues. The TCR originated in a human donor who was either an allogeneic HSCT recipient or a stem cell or donor lymphocyte infusion donor (not recorded which). It is not recorded whose cells these are; they may come from a transplant donor. The sequencing input was blood, either unsorted or a sorted T cell fraction (not recorded which). The chain links TRBV5-1 to TRBJ1-2, with D uncertain. The CDR3 here is CASSWQGQPYGYTF. CDR3 nucleotide sequence: TGCGCCAGCAGCTGGCAAGGGCAGCCCTATGGCTACACCTTC.